The 29 T cell receptor beta chains listed next were all sequenced from one sample in a study of T cell repertoires in cytomegalovirus infection. In TCRdb, the reads were re-called with MiXCR into one record per CDR3 protein. Of 300,000 to 400,000 distinct CDR3 sequences in the sample, 18% are singletons; the top ten hold around 9.3%. The sequenced sample was PBMCs. These TCRs come from a human donor in good health (CMV status not recorded). Some clones in this sample may be carry-over from other donors' samples.

This clonotype was observed at least ten times. The chain couples TRBV15 to TRBJ1-4, with unresolved D. Germline-derived CDR1 and CDR2 are LNHNV and YYDKDF (reference sequence). This CDR3 is built from 13 residues. V lost 4 bases and J 5 bases, leaving 8 bases between the germline ends. DNA for the CDR3: TGTGCCACCAGCAAAGGGCTAAATGAAAAACTGTTTTTT. It is translated as CATSKGLNEKLFF.

Many counts were recorded for this clonotype. The chain is built from TRBV7-6 and TRBJ1-5, with D unclear. The CDR3 sequence is 16 residues long. Germline V lookup: CDR1 SGHVS, CDR2 FNYEAQ. The V gene lost 1 base and the J gene lost 1 base, with 11 bases spanning the gap. DNA for the CDR3: TGTGCCAGCAGCTTAGGCCCTGGACGGAGCAATCAGCCCCAGCATTTT. Its protein product is CASSLGPGRSNQPQHF.

This clonotype has a count of ten or more. The CDR3 loop reads CASSLARSGSDTGELFF. Written as DNA, the CDR3 is TGTGCCAGCAGCTTAGCGAGATCGGGGAGCGACACCGGGGAGCTGTTTTTT. The V and J genes are TRBV7-8 and TRBJ2-2; D may be TRBD2 (5 bases). Germline V lookup: CDR1 SGHVS, CDR2 FQNEAQ. There are 17 residues in the CDR3. With 0 bases removed from V and 3 bases from J, the gap between germline ends came to 14 bases. Filled out from reference TRBV7-8 and TRBJ2-2, the complete variable domain reads GAGVSQSPRYKVAKRGQDVALRCDPISGHVSLFWYQQALGQGPEFLTYFQNEAQLDKSGLPSDRFFAERPEGSVSTLKIQRTQQEDSAVYLCASSLARSGSDTGELFFGEGSRLTVL.

This clonotype was counted a single time. The chain links TRBV29-1 to TRBJ1-1; possible D gene TRBD1, 6 bases. The germline CDR1 and CDR2 sequences are SQVTM and ANQGSEA. Trimming removed 1 base from V and 7 bases from J, with 16 bases in between. The CDR3 consists of 14 residues. The CDR3 here is CSVEGGGQYNEAFF. The CDR3 bases are TGCAGCGTTGAAGGGGGCGGACAGTACAATGAAGCTTTCTTT.

This clonotype turned up a few times. V usage is TRBV19 and J usage is TRBJ1-3; tentative D call: TRBD1 (5 bases). Germline V gene sequence: CDR1 LNHDA, CDR2 SQIVND (reference sequence). The CDR3 sequence is 17 residues long. Deletions cut 3 bases from V and 2 bases from J, with 17 bases between. The CDR3 sequence: CASSMGAAGPAGNTIYF. The CDR3 DNA is TGTGCCAGTAGTATGGGCGCCGCAGGGCCGGCTGGAAACACCATATATTTT.

This clonotype has just a few counts. The rearrangement uses TRBV6-6 and TRBJ1-1, with D perhaps matching TRBD1 (5 bases). This CDR3 region has 14 residues. CDR1 MNHNY and CDR2 SVGAGI come from the germline V gene (reference sequence). The V gene lost 6 bases and the J gene lost 0 bases, with 11 bases spanning the gap. CDR3 loop: CASRETVMNTEAFF. DNA of the CDR3: TGTGCCAGCAGGGAGACAGTTATGAACACTGAAGCTTTCTTT.

The chain has TRBV7-9 and TRBJ2-1; 11 nucleotides line up with TRBD1. Germline V gives CDR1 SEHNR, CDR2 FQNEAQ (reference sequence). The CDR3 has 15 residues. With V trimmed by 2 bases and J by 6 bases, 3 bases remained unmatched. CDR3 in amino acids: CASSLLDRGLNEQFF. Here the CDR3 DNA reads TGTGCCAGCAGCTTATTGGACAGGGGGCTCAATGAGCAGTTCTTC.

The V gene is TRBV6-5, the J gene TRBJ1-6; unclear D gene. The CDR3 consists of 13 residues. Germline CDR1 is MNHEY and CDR2 is SVGAGI. V dropped 5 bases and J dropped 9 bases, with 11 bases sitting between them. The CDR3 DNA reads as TGTGCCAGCAGTACAGAATTGGGTTCACCCCTCCACTTT. Amino acid sequence: CASSTELGSPLHF.

This clonotype was counted ten times or more. V is TRBV6-5 and J is TRBJ2-1; 7 bases align to TRBD2. The J segment lost 10 bases and the V segment lost 2 bases, leaving 8 bases of the junction unmatched. The germline V gene encodes CDR1 MNHEY and CDR2 SVGAGI. The CDR3 extends over 14 amino acids. For the CDR3, the DNA is TGTGCCAGCAGTTACGGGCGGGGGTACGGGGAGCAGTTCTTC. As protein: CASSYGRGYGEQFF.

In this sample, this clonotype turned up many times. The chain carries TRBV12-3 or TRBV12-4 and TRBJ1-1; TRBD1 aligns across 7 bases. V dropped 7 bases and J dropped 8; count of bases not matched to a gene: 7. CDR3 size: 12 residues. This CDR3 reads CASTDRVREAFF. The CDR3 DNA reads TGTGCCAGCACCGACAGGGTGCGAGAAGCTTTCTTT.

This clonotype was observed many times. The chain links TRBV28 to TRBJ2-3; D not resolved. The CDR3 totals 13 residues. V was trimmed by 4 bases and J by 4 bases, leaving 9 bases between them. The germline V gene encodes CDR1 MDHEN and CDR2 SYDVKM. CDR3 region: CASSSTRADTQYF. The DNA for the CDR3 is TGTGCCAGCAGTTCCACTCGGGCAGATACGCAGTATTTT.

This clonotype appeared a few times. V gene TRBV20-1 combines with J gene TRBJ2-7, with TRBD1 matching over 7 bases. Germline CDR1 DFQATT, CDR2 SNEGSKA (reference sequence). This CDR3 is built from 12 residues. The CDR3 DNA reads as TGCGGTGGGAAGACAGGGAGTTCCGAGCAGTACTTC. Amino acid sequence: CGGKTGSSEQYF.

J is TRBJ1-1 and V is TRBV3-1; D is undetermined. V shed 2 bases and J shed 2 bases, with 3 bases lying between them. Germline V gene lookup returns CDR1 LGHDT and CDR2 YNNKEL (reference sequence). The CDR3 spans 12 residues. The CDR3 nucleotides are TGTGCCAGCAGCCAACCCAACACTGAAGCTTTCTTT. Translated, it gives CASSQPNTEAFF.

This clonotype was counted many times. The CDR3 reads CASRPGPVSNQPQHF. CDR3 sequence (DNA): TGTGCCAGCAGACCGGGTCCTGTGAGCAATCAGCCCCAGCATTTT. The genes are TRBV6-1 and TRBJ1-5; D gene uncertain. V lost 6 bases to trimming and J lost 1 base, with 13 bases between them. The CDR3 runs to 15 residues. Germline assignment: CDR1 MNHNS and CDR2 SASEGT.

The gene calls are TRBV11-2 and TRBJ2-1; D remains unclear. The germline V gene has CDR1 SGHAT and CDR2 FQNNGV. The CDR3 loop spans 17 amino acids. Trimming removed 3 bases at V and 4 bases at J, with 19 bases between. CDR3 loop: CASSLPPHALSYNEQFF. The CDR3 nucleotides are TGTGCCAGCAGCTTGCCCCCCCATGCACTTTCTTACAATGAGCAGTTCTTC.

This clonotype was detected only a few times. The V and J genes are TRBV19 and TRBJ2-1; the D is unclear. Trimming pared 4 bases from V and 5 bases from J, leaving 12 bases between. Per germline, CDR1 LNHDA and CDR2 SQIVND (reference sequence). The CDR3 contains 14 residues. Here the CDR3 reads CASSTAIPDNEQFF. CDR3 nucleotide sequence: TGTGCCAGTAGTACAGCGATTCCAGACAATGAGCAGTTCTTC.

This clonotype was detected only once. The V call is TRBV7-2, the J call TRBJ2-7; D not certain. Germline CDR1 reads SGHTA; CDR2 reads FQGNSA. This CDR3 has 14 amino acids. V dropped 5 bases and J dropped 1 base, with 12 bases sitting between them. The CDR3 nucleotides are TGTGCCAGCAGCCTTTGGACCGAGTCCTACGAGCAGTACTTC. Protein: CASSLWTESYEQYF.

J is TRBJ2-7 and V is TRBV6-1; D gene uncertain. Trimming left V 2 bases short and J 5 bases short, with 16 bases between. The CDR3 spans 15 residues. Per germline, CDR1 MNHNS and CDR2 SASEGT. CDR3: CASSEPARARDEQYF. In nucleotides, the CDR3 is TGTGCCAGCAGTGAACCCGCAAGGGCCCGGGACGAGCAGTACTTC.

The chain recombines TRBV7-9 with TRBJ2-1; no clear D. Trimming took off 2 bases at V and 4 bases at J, with 9 bases between the two ends. Germline CDR1 SEHNR, CDR2 FQNEAQ (reference sequence). This CDR3 is built from 14 residues. The CDR3 nucleotides are TGTGCCAGCAGCTTACCAAGACGGTACAATGAGCAGTTCTTC. Protein: CASSLPRRYNEQFF.

The table lists this clonotype with many counts. The chain is built from TRBV7-9 and TRBJ2-1; TRBD2 matches 8 bases. The V and J ends lost 4 bases and 5 bases, in that order; junction bases with no gene match: 13. The germline CDR1 and CDR2 sequences are SEHNR and FQNEAQ (reference sequence). This CDR3 comprises 17 residues. CDR3 sequence (DNA): TGTGCCAGCAGCTCCCCTAGTGGACTAGCTTCCGACAATGAGCAGTTCTTC. Its protein product is CASSSPSGLASDNEQFF.

This clonotype showed up many times. V and J are TRBV7-9 and TRBJ2-7; TRBD1 might be the D (7 bases). CDR3 length: 13 amino acids. Between the trimmed V and J ends, which lost 9 bases and 4 bases, there was a span of 16 bases. Germline V lookup: CDR1 SEHNR, CDR2 FQNEAQ (reference sequence). CDR3 in DNA: TGTGCCAGTAGTGGGGGGACAGCTTACGAGCAGTACTTC. This gives the protein CASSGGTAYEQYF.

Ten or more counts support this clonotype. This chain connects TRBV6-1 to TRBJ2-3, with D perhaps matching TRBD2 (6 bases). Trimming pared 2 bases from V and 3 bases from J, leaving 12 bases between. CDR3 length: 15 residues. Germline assignment: CDR1 MNHNS and CDR2 SASEGT. Here the CDR3 DNA reads TGTGCCAGCAGTGAATATGAGGCGGGGACAGATACGCAGTATTTT. Translation: CASSEYEAGTDTQYF.

This clonotype was seen more than once but under ten times. The rearrangement links TRBV7-9 to TRBJ2-7; TRBD1 aligns across 7 bases. Germline trimming cut 1 base from V and 6 bases from J; bases unmatched to any gene: 9. Germline V gene sequence: CDR1 SEHNR, CDR2 FQNEAQ (reference sequence). The CDR3 contains 15 residues. The CDR3: CASSLGDDRASEQYF. Written as DNA, the CDR3 is TGTGCCAGCAGCTTAGGAGATGACAGGGCCAGCGAGCAGTACTTC.

The chain carries TRBV20-1 and TRBJ2-7; D is possibly TRBD2 (6 bases). This CDR3 has 15 residues. Between the trimmed V and J ends, which lost 5 bases and 1 base, there was a span of 18 bases. Per germline, CDR1 DFQATT and CDR2 SNEGSKA (reference sequence). The CDR3 DNA follows: TGCAGTGCTCGGGGGTCCCGGGACGTATCCTACGAGCAGTACTTC. Its protein is CSARGSRDVSYEQYF.

Ten or more counts support this clonotype. The genes are TRBV7-9 and TRBJ2-1; 8 positions agree with TRBD2. Losses at the gene ends were 1 base for V and 6 bases for J; bases not matched to a gene: 2. The CDR3 has 14 residues. CDR1 is SEHNR and CDR2 is FQNEAQ in the germline V gene (reference sequence). The CDR3 region has the DNA TGTGCCAGCAGCTTAGGGACTAGCTTCAATGAGCAGTTCTTC. This sequence encodes CASSLGTSFNEQFF.

This chain links TRBV4-1 with TRBJ2-1; D is ambiguous. Germline V lookup: CDR1 MGHRA, CDR2 YSYEKL. Trimming left V 1 base short and J 2 bases short, with 12 bases between. The CDR3 length is 16 residues. CDR3 DNA sequence: TGCGCCAGCAGCCAAGTGGACCTCATTACCTACAATGAGCAGTTCTTC. Translating gives CASSQVDLITYNEQFF.

This clonotype has ten or more counts. V is TRBV7-6 and J is TRBJ2-7; D ambiguous. The CDR3 is made up of 14 amino acids. In germline, CDR1 is SGHVS, CDR2 FNYEAQ. Trimming pared 1 base from V and 5 bases from J, leaving 12 bases between. In DNA, the CDR3 is TGTGCCAGCAGCTTAGTAGTGACTGGTGACGAGCAGTACTTC. This gives the protein CASSLVVTGDEQYF.

V is TRBV6-2 or TRBV6-3 and J is TRBJ2-7; no firm D call. The CDR3 has 12 residues. Trimming removed 6 bases at V and 2 bases at J, with 8 bases between. The germline CDR1 and CDR2 sequences are MNHEY and SVGEGT. CDR3 bases: TGTGCCAGCAGACGCGACCCCTACGAGCAGTACTTC. Translation gives CASRRDPYEQYF.

This rearrangement joins TRBV6-8 to TRBJ2-1, with D tentatively TRBD1 or TRBD2 (5 bases each). This CDR3 has 11 residues. The germline V gene has CDR1 MNHGY and CDR2 SAAAGT. Trimming pared 8 bases from V and 8 bases from J, leaving 10 bases between. CDR3 in DNA: TGTGCCAGCCATCGGGGACATGAGCAGTTCTTC. It is translated as CASHRGHEQFF.